This TCR beta chain was recovered during a study of blood T cell repertoires in COVID-19. Overall study context: Both acute and convalescent COVID-19 samples were obtained from the United States, Italy and Spain. PBMCs, B-cell-depleted T cells, or T cells provided the cDNA or gDNA that made up the material.

Original analysis: The authors estimated nucleated cell counts from reference gene primer amplification. Repertoires were generated with immunoSEQ multiplex PCR, while TCRdb's copy carries only in-frame clones and drops some. That table supplies the V and J calls and clone size; D and trimming were determined from the DNA. Found here are around 300,000 clones, more than 75% of them singletons; the top ten hold 1%. The V and J ends lost 7 bases and 3 bases, in that order; junction bases with no gene match: 4. This CDR3 has 14 residues. Germline CDR1 SNHLY, CDR2 FYNNEI. Specimen: peripheral blood. This chain joins TRBV2 and TRBJ2-2; 8 bases match TRBD2. This clonotype was sampled from a man aged 45 to 65 with active or convalescent COVID-19. In nucleotides, the CDR3 is TGTGCCAGCATGGCGGGGGGATACACCGGGGAGCTGTTTTTT. Amino acid sequence: CASMAGGYTGELFF.